The next 7 T cell receptor beta chains were all read from a single sample in a study of T cell responses to AZD1222 COVID-19 vaccine. The assay was immunoSEQ multiplex PCR, and TCRdb's table has in-frame clones only and misses some. The table has about 100,000 clones, just over 90% seen once. The sequencing used peripheral blood, collected 28 days after the second AZD1222 dose. Receptors were obtained from an adult who received the AZD1222 COVID-19 vaccine.

The chain couples TRBV12-3 or TRBV12-4 to TRBJ1-1; D is possibly TRBD1 (5 bases). This CDR3 comprises 12 residues. Trimming left V 8 bases short and J 5 bases short, with 12 bases between. The CDR3 loop is CASQIWGTEAFF. The CDR3 DNA sequence: TGTGCCAGCCAAATATGGGGGACTGAAGCTTTCTTT.

The rearrangement links TRBV7-2 to TRBJ1-3, with a tentative D call TRBD1 (6 bases). Between the trimmed V and J ends, which lost 1 base and 4 bases, there was a span of 11 bases. CDR3 length: 15 amino acids. Germline-derived CDR1 and CDR2 are SGHTA and FQGNSA. The CDR3: CASSLEVGTGNTIYF. The CDR3 nucleotides read TGTGCCAGCAGCTTAGAGGTGGGGACAGGAAACACCATATATTTT.

This clone showed up just once. The chain recombines TRBV4-2 with TRBJ2-7; tentatively, D is TRBD1 (8 bases). V lost 0 bases and J lost 5, with 14 bases in between. Germline V gives CDR1 LGHNA, CDR2 YNFKEQ. CDR3 size: 15 residues. Here the CDR3 reads CASSQDHRGRDEQYF. CDR3 bases: TGTGCCAGCAGCCAAGATCACAGGGGGAGGGACGAGCAGTACTTC.

This chain connects TRBV9 to TRBJ1-1; D perhaps matches TRBD1 (5 bases). The germline CDR1 and CDR2 sequences are SGDLS and YYNGEE. CDR3 length: 13 residues. Trimming took 0 bases from V and 5 from J, leaving 8 bases between them. CDR3 loop: CASSVGSGTEAFF. In DNA form, the CDR3 reads TGTGCCAGCAGCGTAGGATCAGGGACTGAAGCTTTCTTT.

This chain connects TRBV7-2 to TRBJ1-3, with 8 bases aligning to TRBD1. The length of the CDR3 is 14 residues. Germline CDR1 SGHTA, CDR2 FQGNSA. With V trimmed by 1 base and J by 9 bases, 5 bases remained unmatched. Here the CDR3 reads CASSLGTGMGTIYF. DNA of the CDR3: TGTGCCAGCAGCTTAGGGACAGGGATGGGCACCATATATTTT.

Of note for this clone: Other DNA sequences in the sample encode the same CDR3. The chain links TRBV18 to TRBJ1-1; D gene ambiguous. The CDR3 has 12 amino acids. Germline CDR1 is KGHSH and CDR2 is LQKENI. Trimming left V 3 bases short and J 2 bases short, with 4 bases between. The CDR3 loop is CASSPANTEAFF. The CDR3 DNA reads as TGTGCCAGCTCACCGGCCAACACTGAAGCTTTCTTT. Combining the CDR3 with reference TRBV18 and TRBJ1-1 gives the whole variable domain NAGVMQNPRHLVRRRGQEARLRCSPMKGHSHVYWYRQLPEEGLKFMVYLQKENIIDESGMPKERFSAEFPKEGPSILRIQQVVRGDSAAYFCASSPANTEAFFGQGTRLTVV.

This clone is a singleton in its sample. The rearrangement joins TRBV18 to TRBJ2-2, with no clear D. From germline, CDR1 is KGHSH and CDR2 LQKENI. V lost 6 bases and J lost 7, with 12 bases in between. The CDR3 is 13 residues long. The CDR3 protein is CASSRKENGELFF. The CDR3 nucleotides are TGTGCCAGCTCTCGCAAAGAGAACGGGGAGCTGTTTTTT.